The 19 T cell receptor beta chains given below trace back to one sample, sequenced in a study of blood T cell repertoires in COVID-19. Assay: immunoSEQ multiplex PCR; the TCRdb copy retains only in-frame clones and omits some. Seen here are approximately 280,000 clones, more than 75% observed once, and the top ten hold approximately 2.4%. Sequenced input: PBMCs or T cells enriched from blood (not recorded which). All receptors derive from a young woman who had recovered from COVID-19.

The V call is TRBV4-1, the J call TRBJ2-7; 9 nucleotides agree with TRBD1. This CDR3 is built from 16 residues. Germline-derived CDR1 and CDR2 are MGHRA and YSYEKL. V lost 3 bases, J lost 6 bases, and 12 bases stayed unmatched. In DNA, the CDR3 is TGCGCCAGCAGCCACACCCGGGGACAGGGTTTGGTCGAGCAGTACTTC. Its protein product is CASSHTRGQGLVEQYF.

The chain couples TRBV28 to TRBJ2-7, with a tentative D call TRBD1 (6 bases). The germline gives CDR1 MDHEN, CDR2 SYDVKM. The CDR3 has 16 residues. The V and J ends lost 3 bases and 0 bases respectively, with 15 bases between them. CDR3: CASSLRGTWTSYEQYF. Here the CDR3 DNA reads TGTGCCAGCAGTTTGAGGGGGACATGGACCTCCTACGAGCAGTACTTC.

This clone has more than one count but fewer than ten. The chain uses TRBV30 and TRBJ1-2; D unclear. V lost 1 base and J lost 1, with 7 bases in between. This CDR3 contains 13 residues. Germline CDR1 reads GTSNPN; CDR2 reads SVGIG (reference sequence). The CDR3 sequence is CAWSESYNYGYTF. For the CDR3, the DNA is TGTGCCTGGAGTGAGAGTTATAACTATGGCTACACCTTC. Drawing the rest from reference TRBV30 and TRBJ1-2, the complete variable domain is SQTIHQWPATLVQPVGSPLSLECTVEGTSNPNLYWYRQAAGRGLQLLFYSVGIGQISSEVPQNLSASRPQDRQFILSSKKLLLSDSGFYLCAWSESYNYGYTFGSGTRLTVV.

The chain uses TRBV7-2 and TRBJ1-6; D possibly corresponds to TRBD1 (5 bases). CDR1 SGHTA and CDR2 FQGNSA come from the germline V gene. The V gene lost 7 bases and the J gene lost 9 bases, with 22 bases spanning the gap. The CDR3 sequence is 16 residues long. The CDR3 here is CASTARGGVNLSPLHF. Written as DNA, the CDR3 is TGTGCCAGCACCGCACGTGGAGGGGTGAATCTTTCACCCCTCCACTTT.

The chain is built from TRBV27 and TRBJ2-3, with TRBD2 as a possible D gene (6 bases). V dropped 4 bases and J dropped 2 bases, with 13 bases sitting between them. From germline, CDR1 is MNHEY and CDR2 SMNVEV (reference sequence). There are 15 residues in the CDR3. This CDR3 reads CASSSPGLVTDTQYF. The CDR3 bases are TGTGCCAGCAGTTCCCCGGGACTTGTCACAGATACGCAGTATTTT.

V usage is TRBV25-1 and J usage is TRBJ2-5, with 7 positions matching TRBD1. V lost 4 bases to trimming and J lost 5 bases; unmatched junction nucleotides: 4. This CDR3 comprises 13 residues. CDR1 and CDR2 from the germline V gene are MGHDK and SYGVNS. The CDR3 region has the DNA TGTGCCAGCAGTGTAGGGGGCGTGGAGACCCAGTACTTC. Amino acid sequence: CASSVGGVETQYF.

V is TRBV19 and J is TRBJ2-2; 8 bases align to TRBD1. V lost 5 bases, J lost 4 bases, and 9 bases stayed unmatched. This CDR3 is 16 amino acids long. CDR1 and CDR2 from the germline V gene are LNHDA and SQIVND (reference sequence). This CDR3 reads CASSWRTGFGTGELFF. The CDR3 DNA sequence: TGTGCCAGTAGTTGGAGGACAGGGTTCGGCACCGGGGAGCTGTTTTTT.

The chain couples TRBV6-4 to TRBJ2-7; 8 nucleotides align to TRBD1. V gave up 7 bases and J gave up 1 base; unmatched junction bases: 3. The CDR3 runs to 13 residues. The V gene's germline CDR1 is MRHNA and CDR2 SNTAGT. The CDR3 bases are TGTGCCAGCACGGACAGGGTGTCCTACGAGCAGTACTTC. Amino acid sequence: CASTDRVSYEQYF.

This chain uses TRBV19 with TRBJ2-5; no definite D call. Trimming removed 6 bases at V and 1 base at J, with 15 bases between. The germline V gene has CDR1 LNHDA and CDR2 SQIVND (reference sequence). This CDR3 has 15 residues. The CDR3 nucleotides read TGTGCCAGTAGATCTCCACGCCACGGCCAAGAGACCCAGTACTTC. As protein: CASRSPRHGQETQYF.

The chain has TRBV30 and TRBJ2-7, with 7 bases aligning to TRBD1. V lost 2 bases to trimming and J lost 1 base; unmatched junction nucleotides: 11. Germline V CDR1 and CDR2: GTSNPN, SVGIG (reference sequence). The CDR3 is 16 amino acids. The CDR3 sequence: CAWSSPQGTLSYEQYF. The CDR3, as DNA: TGTGCCTGGAGTTCCCCACAGGGGACCCTATCCTACGAGCAGTACTTC.

The DNA for the CDR3 is TGCGCCAGCAGCTTGATAGAGGCGGGAGGGCCCTCCTACAATGAGCAGTTCTTC. Residues: CASSLIEAGGPSYNEQFF. The rearrangement links TRBV5-1 to TRBJ2-1, with 9 bases that match TRBD2. V was pared by 1 base and J by 0 bases, with 8 bases of the junction left unmatched. Germline CDR1 SGHRS, CDR2 YFSETQ. The CDR3 loop spans 18 amino acids. The full variable domain, its missing parts supplied by reference TRBV5-1 and TRBJ2-1, is KAGVTQTPRYLIKTRGQQVTLSCSPISGHRSVSWYQQTPGQGLQFLFEYFSETQRNKGNFPGRFSGRQFSNSRSEMNVSTLELGDSALYLCASSLIEAGGPSYNEQFFGPGTRLTVL.

The DNA of the CDR3 is TGTGCCAGCAGCTTGGAACAGGGAGTTGAAGCTTTCTTT. It yields the protein CASSLEQGVEAFF. J is TRBJ1-1 and V is TRBV5-4; D is possibly TRBD1 (6 bases). Germline CDR1 is SGHNT and CDR2 is YYREEE (reference sequence). This CDR3 region has 13 residues. The V and J ends lost 0 bases and 7 bases respectively, with 10 bases between them.

This chain links TRBV28 with TRBJ1-1; no reliable D call. This CDR3 region has 12 residues. V shed 7 bases and J shed 4 bases, with 10 bases lying between them. CDR1 and CDR2 from the germline V gene are MDHEN and SYDVKM. CDR3 sequence: CASTREGTEAFF. Written as DNA, the CDR3 is TGTGCCAGCACAAGGGAGGGCACTGAAGCTTTCTTT. The complete variable domain, with remaining parts taken from reference TRBV28 and TRBJ1-1, reads DVKVTQSSRYLVKRTGEKVFLECVQDMDHENMFWYRQDPGLGLRLIYFSYDVKMKEKGDIPEGYSVSREKKERFSLILESASTNQTSMYLCASTREGTEAFFGQGTRLTVV.

The CDR3 nucleotides are TGTGCCTGCCTAGGGGGGGCAACTAATGAAAAACTGTTTTTT. It codes for CACLGGATNEKLFF. The rearrangement links TRBV28 to TRBJ1-4; possibly TRBD1 for D (6 bases). Per the germline V gene, CDR1 is MDHEN and CDR2 is SYDVKM. V was shortened by 11 bases and J by 0 bases, with 13 bases between the two germline ends. This CDR3 contains 14 residues.

The CDR3 bases are TGTGCCAGCACCCCCTCTGGGGGCTATGAAAAACTGTTTTTT. Protein: CASTPSGGYEKLFF. V is TRBV7-8 and J is TRBJ1-4; maybe TRBD1 (6 bases). Trimming removed 7 bases from V and 6 bases from J, with 15 bases in between. Germline V gene data show CDR1 as SGHVS and CDR2 as FQNEAQ. The CDR3 length is 14 residues.

The V call is TRBV3-1 (or the pseudogene TRBV3-2), the J call TRBJ2-2; D not resolved. Germline V lookup: CDR1 LGHDT, CDR2 YNNKEL (reference sequence). This CDR3 spans 12 amino acids. V was shortened by 11 bases and J by 1 base, with 8 bases between the two germline ends. The CDR3 nucleotides are TGTGCCTCGAGCCGGAACACCGGGGAGCTGTTTTTT. It specifies CASSRNTGELFF.

The gene calls are TRBV18 and TRBJ1-1; 9 positions match TRBD1. The CDR3 covers 19 residues. Germline trimming cut 6 bases from V and 3 bases from J; bases unmatched to any gene: 20. From germline, CDR1 is KGHSH and CDR2 LQKENI. DNA of the CDR3: TGTGCCAGCTCCCGAAAGACCGGGACAGGGATACGACAGGACACTGAAGCTTTCTTT. This gives the protein CASSRKTGTGIRQDTEAFF.

Worth noting for this clone: The same CDR3 can be traced to other DNA sequences in this sample. The gene calls are TRBV9 and TRBJ2-7; 9 bases fit TRBD2. Germline CDR1 SGDLS, CDR2 YYNGEE. This CDR3 has 15 amino acids. Trimming cost V 3 bases and J 4 bases; bases outside gene matches: 8. CDR3 nucleotide sequence: TGTGCCAGCAGCGAGGGTTTAGCGGGAGTATACGAGCAGTACTTC. It specifies CASSEGLAGVYEQYF.

This rearrangement joins TRBV28 to TRBJ2-2, with TRBD2 as a possible D gene (6 bases). The CDR3 spans 17 residues. The germline V gene encodes CDR1 MDHEN and CDR2 SYDVKM. The V end was cut by 7 bases, the J end by 4 bases, with 22 bases between. Here the CDR3 DNA reads TGTGCCAGCAACCCTCTGATGCCCGGGGGAAGCACCGGGGAGCTGTTTTTT. It is translated as CASNPLMPGGSTGELFF. Drawing the rest from reference TRBV28 and TRBJ2-2, the complete variable domain is DVKVTQSSRYLVKRTGEKVFLECVQDMDHENMFWYRQDPGLGLRLIYFSYDVKMKEKGDIPEGYSVSREKKERFSLILESASTNQTSMYLCASNPLMPGGSTGELFFGEGSRLTVL.